The 25 T cell receptor beta chains listed next were all sequenced from one sample in a study of T cells in localized non-small cell lung cancer. Produced via immunoSEQ multiplex PCR; TCRdb's table is partial and in-frame only. Among tens of thousands of clones listed, roughly 82% were seen once. The sequenced sample was peripheral blood, obtained before any cancer treatment. The origin of the receptors is a male donor older than 55 with stage III squamous cell lung carcinoma.

The chain uses TRBV30 and TRBJ1-6; 7 nucleotides match TRBD1. The CDR3 is 12 amino acids. J was trimmed by 10 bases and V by 5 bases; bases with no gene match: 5. Germline CDR1 GTSNPN, CDR2 SVGIG (reference sequence). CDR3 nucleotide sequence: TGTGCCTGGGAAAGGGGGCGGTCACCCCTCCACTTT. It specifies CAWERGRSPLHF.

In its sample, this clone was seen once. V and J are TRBV30 and TRBJ2-3; D perhaps matches TRBD2 (6 bases). The V end was cut by 0 bases, the J end by 1 base, with 14 bases between. The CDR3 is 16 residues long. Germline loops: CDR1 GTSNPN, CDR2 SVGIG (reference sequence). CDR3 sequence: CAWSVRRGTGTDTQYF. CDR3 coding DNA: TGTGCCTGGAGTGTAAGGAGGGGCACAGGCACAGATACGCAGTATTTT.

This chain connects TRBV19 to TRBJ2-1, with 12 bases fitting TRBD2. The V segment lost 5 bases and the J segment 0 bases; nucleotides outside the gene matches: 8. From germline, CDR1 is LNHDA and CDR2 SQIVND (reference sequence). The CDR3 contains 18 residues. The CDR3 spells CASSGLAGGQSSYNEQFF. The CDR3 DNA is TGTGCCAGTAGTGGCCTAGCGGGAGGGCAGAGCTCCTACAATGAGCAGTTCTTC.

J is TRBJ2-7 and V is TRBV10-3; D is undetermined. V lost 5 bases and J 2 bases, leaving 7 bases between the germline ends. The germline gives CDR1 ENHRY, CDR2 SYGVKD. The CDR3 has 12 amino acids. This CDR3 reads CAISNTPYEQYF. CDR3 in DNA: TGTGCCATCAGTAACACACCCTACGAGCAGTACTTC.

The chain combines TRBV2 with TRBJ1-2; D is uncertain. From germline, CDR1 is SNHLY and CDR2 FYNNEI. V was cut by 4 bases and J by 7 bases, with 13 bases left in between. The CDR3 runs to 13 residues. In DNA, the CDR3 is TGTGCCAGCAGTGGGCACAGAGGATTTGGCTACACCTTC. This gives the protein CASSGHRGFGYTF.

CDR3 in DNA: TGTGCCAGCAGTGACGAGAAAGAGACCCAGTACTTC. Translated: CASSDEKETQYF. The rearrangement joins TRBV28 to TRBJ2-5, with D unclear. The ends were cut back, 5 bases at V and 3 bases at J, with 7 bases in the middle. Germline lookup yields CDR1 MDHEN and CDR2 SYDVKM. This CDR3 has 12 amino acids.

The V and J genes are TRBV7-6 and TRBJ1-1; tentatively, D is TRBD1 (6 bases). This CDR3 spans 14 amino acids. V was trimmed by 5 bases and J by 1 base, leaving 11 bases between them. Per the germline V gene, CDR1 is SGHVS and CDR2 is FNYEAQ. Here the CDR3 reads CASSPSTGNTEAFF. The CDR3 nucleotides are TGTGCCAGCAGCCCCTCGACAGGGAACACTGAAGCTTTCTTT.

This sequence joins TRBV19 and TRBJ2-1; no firm D call. Germline CDR1 and CDR2: LNHDA and SQIVND (reference sequence). The CDR3 has 14 residues. V lost 0 bases and J 8 bases, leaving 11 bases between the germline ends. Written as DNA, the CDR3 is TGTGCCAGTAGTATAGATCGGCCGAACGATGAGCAGTTCTTC. Protein product: CASSIDRPNDEQFF.

Comments on this clone: The same CDR3 arises from other DNA sequences in this sample as well. The chain combines TRBV29-1 with TRBJ1-4; 9 nucleotides line up with TRBD1. The CDR3 runs 12 residues. V lost 5 bases to trimming and J lost 8 bases; unmatched junction nucleotides: 3. CDR1 is SQVTM and CDR2 is ANQGSEA in the germline V gene. The CDR3 DNA reads TGCAGCGTTCCCGACAGGGGGGAAAAACTGTTTTTT. The encoded protein is CSVPDRGEKLFF.

This clone was seen a handful of times. The sample holds other DNA sequences that translate to the same CDR3. The chain links TRBV5-1 to TRBJ1-1; tentatively, D is TRBD1 (5 bases). The germline gives CDR1 SGHRS, CDR2 YFSETQ. V was cut by 2 bases and J by 5 bases, with 13 bases left in between. This CDR3 has 14 amino acids. The DNA of the CDR3 is TGCGCCAGCAGCTTAGAGGGGCGAGGAACTGAAGCTTTCTTT. Translation: CASSLEGRGTEAFF.

The chain recombines TRBV5-1 with TRBJ2-1; D gene uncertain. Trimming took off 0 bases at V and 1 base at J, with 8 bases between the two ends. The CDR3 totals 15 residues. Germline V gene lookup returns CDR1 SGHRS and CDR2 YFSETQ. CDR3 region: CASSLEQSSYNEQFF. The CDR3 DNA reads as TGCGCCAGCAGCTTGGAACAGAGTTCCTACAATGAGCAGTTCTTC.

This clone was seen only a few times. In DNA form, the CDR3 reads TGCAGCGCTTCCACTGACAGCCTTGAACTCTTTGAAGCTTTCTTT. Residues: CSASTDSLELFEAFF. The V call is TRBV29-1, the J call TRBJ1-1; perhaps TRBD1 as D (5 bases). The length of the CDR3 is 15 residues. V lost 7 bases and J 7 bases, leaving 25 bases between the germline ends. Germline assignment: CDR1 SQVTM and CDR2 ANQGSEA.

V usage is TRBV19 and J usage is TRBJ1-3, with no clear D. The V gene lost 6 bases and the J gene lost 5 bases, with 11 bases spanning the gap. The germline V gene encodes CDR1 LNHDA and CDR2 SQIVND (reference sequence). There are 13 residues in the CDR3. The CDR3 is CASRGEVRNTIYF. CDR3 nucleotides: TGTGCCAGTAGAGGAGAGGTTCGAAACACCATATATTTT.

The chain couples TRBV29-1 to TRBJ1-1; perhaps TRBD1 as D (6 bases). The V and J ends lost 0 bases and 5 bases respectively, with 10 bases between them. CDR1 and CDR2 (germline): SQVTM, ANQGSEA. The CDR3 covers 13 residues. CDR3 coding DNA: TGCAGCGTTGAAGATGGGGGGCGGACTGAAGCTTTCTTT. Translating it yields CSVEDGGRTEAFF.

The J gene is TRBJ2-7, the V gene TRBV6-1; 8 bases line up with TRBD2. CDR3 size: 14 residues. Trimming at V came to 9 bases and at J to 2 bases, leaving 9 bases not matched to a gene. Germline CDR1 and CDR2: MNHNS and SASEGT. CDR3 nucleotides: TGTGCCAGTACAGCGGGAGACATAACCTACGAGCAGTACTTC. Translation gives CASTAGDITYEQYF.

This chain connects TRBV6-5 to TRBJ2-1; TRBD2 is a possible D gene (6 bases). This CDR3 region has 14 residues. Trimming left V 5 bases short and J 4 bases short, with 12 bases between. Germline values: CDR1 MNHEY, CDR2 SVGAGI. The CDR3 DNA follows: TGTGCCAGCAGTATATGGGGGGTTTACAATGAGCAGTTCTTC. Translating gives CASSIWGVYNEQFF.

This clone has only one observation. The chain recombines TRBV5-4 with TRBJ1-4; D gene uncertain. Between the trimmed V and J ends, which lost 0 bases and 11 bases, there was a span of 11 bases. The CDR3 has 13 residues. Germline CDR1 reads SGHNT; CDR2 reads YYREEE (reference sequence). As DNA, the CDR3 is TGTGCCAGCAGCTTGGTCGGGGAGCGTAAACTGTTTTTT. Amino acids: CASSLVGERKLFF.

This clone has just one count. The gene calls are TRBV5-4 and TRBJ1-1; TRBD1 matches 9 bases. Looked up from germline, CDR1 is SGHNT and CDR2 is YYREEE (reference sequence). The CDR3 is 15 residues long. V was pared by 2 bases and J by 5 bases, with 7 bases of the junction left unmatched. The CDR3 sequence is CASSFTGGVRTEAFF. The CDR3 DNA is TGTGCCAGCAGCTTCACAGGGGGCGTAAGGACTGAAGCTTTCTTT.

This chain joins TRBV6-6 and TRBJ1-1; tentative D call: TRBD1 (5 bases). This CDR3 contains 16 residues. The germline CDR1 and CDR2 sequences are MNHNY and SVGAGI (reference sequence). With 3 bases removed from V and 1 base from J, the gap between germline ends came to 15 bases. Written as DNA, the CDR3 is TGTGCCAGCAGTTATCCCCCGACAGTGAAGAACACTGAAGCTTTCTTT. Translating gives CASSYPPTVKNTEAFF.

This chain uses TRBV2 with TRBJ1-5; perhaps TRBD1 as D (5 bases). CDR1 is SNHLY and CDR2 is FYNNEI in the germline V gene. This CDR3 region has 14 residues. V gave up 5 bases and J gave up 3 bases, with 11 bases separating them. This CDR3 reads CASSPREVNQPQHF. The DNA of the CDR3 is TGTGCCAGCAGTCCCAGGGAGGTCAATCAGCCCCAGCATTTT.

This clone was counted a single time. This chain joins TRBV7-2 and TRBJ2-3, with D possibly being TRBD1 (5 bases). The CDR3 covers 16 residues. Trimming stripped 1 base from V and 6 bases from J, with 17 bases between. Germline CDR1 is SGHTA and CDR2 is FQGNSA. CDR3 in DNA: TGTGCCAGCAGCTTAGGAATGGCAGGGATTCAGGATACGCAGTATTTT. It yields the protein CASSLGMAGIQDTQYF.

The chain recombines TRBV27 with TRBJ1-5, with D possibly TRBD1 on 5 matching bases. Trimming removed 6 bases at V and 3 bases at J, with 15 bases between. This CDR3 has 15 residues. Germline assignment: CDR1 MNHEY and CDR2 SMNVEV (reference sequence). CDR3 sequence: CASRARDASNQPQHF. The CDR3 DNA reads TGTGCCAGCAGAGCCCGGGACGCATCCAATCAGCCCCAGCATTTT.

The chain recombines TRBV7-2 with TRBJ2-2, with a weak D call TRBD2 (5 bases). V was trimmed by 5 bases and J by 0 bases, leaving 13 bases between them. Germline values: CDR1 SGHTA, CDR2 FQGNSA. The CDR3 spans 16 residues. CDR3 sequence (DNA): TGTGCCAGCAGCCGGGTCAGCGGTTCGAACACCGGGGAGCTGTTTTTT. Its protein product is CASSRVSGSNTGELFF.

The chain uses TRBV2 and TRBJ1-6; a possible D gene is TRBD1 (5 bases). V lost 3 bases and J lost 4, with 7 bases in between. The CDR3 has 14 amino acids. From germline, CDR1 is SNHLY and CDR2 FYNNEI. Written as DNA, the CDR3 is TGTGCCAGCAGTGAGACAGCTTATAATTCACCCCTCCACTTT. Its protein product is CASSETAYNSPLHF. Complete variable domain (other parts from reference TRBV2 and TRBJ1-6): EPEVTQTPSHQVTQMGQEVILRCVPISNHLYFYWYRQILGQKVEFLVSFYNNEISEKSEIFDDQFSVERPDGSNFTLKIRSTKLEDSAMYFCASSETAYNSPLHFGNGTRLTVT.

The chain joins TRBV27 to TRBJ2-7, with D possibly being TRBD1 (6 bases). Trimming took off 6 bases at V and 0 bases at J, with 15 bases between the two ends. The CDR3 loop spans 15 amino acids. CDR1 is MNHEY and CDR2 is SMNVEV in the germline V gene (reference sequence). The CDR3 sequence is CASRPLDRLSYEQYF. CDR3 nucleotide sequence: TGTGCCAGCAGGCCGTTAGACAGGCTCTCCTACGAGCAGTACTTC.